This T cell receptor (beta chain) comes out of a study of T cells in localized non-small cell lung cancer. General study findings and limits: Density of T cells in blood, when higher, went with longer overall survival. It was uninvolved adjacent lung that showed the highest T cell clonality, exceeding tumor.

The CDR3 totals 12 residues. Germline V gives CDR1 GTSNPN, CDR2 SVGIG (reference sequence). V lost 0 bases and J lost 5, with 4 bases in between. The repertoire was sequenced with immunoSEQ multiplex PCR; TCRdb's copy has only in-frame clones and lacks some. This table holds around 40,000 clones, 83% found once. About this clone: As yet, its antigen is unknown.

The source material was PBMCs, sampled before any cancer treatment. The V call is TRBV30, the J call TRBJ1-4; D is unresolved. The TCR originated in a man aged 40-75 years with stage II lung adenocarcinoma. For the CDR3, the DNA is TGTGCCTGGAGTGTGAGGAATGAAAAACTGTTTTTT. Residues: CAWSVRNEKLFF.